The 10 T cell receptor beta chains below all came from one sample that was sequenced in a study of T cells in Graves' hyperthyroidism and ophthalmopathy. From RNA transcripts, TCR beta CDR3 regions were amplified. The HTBI set primed first-round TCR CDR3 RT-PCR. TCRdb re-called the multiplex PCR reads with MiXCR, one entry per CDR3 protein. The top ten clones hold just over 8% of a sample with hundreds of thousands of distinct CDR3 sequences, 46% of them seen once. The source material was peripheral blood or thyroid tissue (not recorded which). These receptors all come from a woman in her late teens or twenties with Graves' hyperthyroidism.

The chain employs TRBV4-3 and TRBJ2-7; a possible D gene is TRBD2 (6 bases). The CDR3 covers 13 residues. Per the germline V gene, CDR1 is LGHNA and CDR2 is YSLEER. V lost 1 base, J lost 6 bases, and 10 bases lay in between. CDR3 in amino acids: CASSQANSGEQYF. The CDR3 DNA is TGCGCCAGCAGCCAAGCGAATAGCGGCGAGCAGTACTTC.

The gene calls are TRBV29-1 and TRBJ2-7; TRBD1 agrees at 9 bases. The CDR3 sequence is 14 residues long. V gave up 6 bases and J gave up 3 bases; unmatched junction bases: 9. From germline, CDR1 is SQVTM and CDR2 ANQGSEA. CDR3 residues: CSVAGTGKLYEQYF. The CDR3 nucleotides read TGCAGCGTGGCCGGGACAGGGAAACTCTACGAGCAGTACTTC.

The chain couples TRBV2 to TRBJ1-2; D not resolved. Germline V gene data show CDR1 as SNHLY and CDR2 as FYNNEI. The CDR3 runs 13 residues. Deletions cut 6 bases from V and 8 bases from J, with 16 bases between. In DNA form, the CDR3 reads TGTGCCAGCAGCAATCCGGGATCGCCCGGCTACACCTTC. It yields the protein CASSNPGSPGYTF.

Comments on this clonotype: This could be a read error, since a much larger clone is one nucleotide away. The genes are TRBV10-2 and TRBJ2-7; D may be TRBD2 (6 bases). Germline V gives CDR1 WSHSY, CDR2 SAAADI. The CDR3 consists of 15 residues. The V end lost 3 bases, the J end lost 2 bases, and 14 bases lay between the germline ends. This CDR3 reads CASSDPPGAAYEQYF. DNA for the CDR3: TGCGCCAGCAGTGACCCTCCGGGAGCAGCCTACGAGCAGTACTTC.

The chain couples TRBV7-6 to TRBJ2-7, with 7 bases aligning to TRBD1. The CDR3 length is 18 residues. Losses at the gene ends were 3 bases for V and 2 bases for J; bases not matched to a gene: 16. In germline, CDR1 is SGHVS, CDR2 FNYEAQ. DNA for the CDR3: TGTGCCAGCAGCTTCCCCGGCCCTGGACAGGTCTCCGCCTACGAGCAGTACTTC. Protein product: CASSFPGPGQVSAYEQYF. Full variable domain (missing parts from reference TRBV7-6 and TRBJ2-7): GAGVSQSPRYKVTKRGQDVALRCDPISGHVSLYWYRQALGQGPEFLTYFNYEAQQDKSGLPNDRFSAERPEGSISTLTIQRTEQRDSAMYRCASSFPGPGQVSAYEQYFGPGTRLTVT.

This chain uses TRBV7-9 with TRBJ2-6; D unclear. V was clipped by 5 bases and J by 17 bases, with 4 bases between them. CDR3 length: 8 amino acids. In germline, CDR1 is SEHNR, CDR2 FQNEAQ (reference sequence). The CDR3 sequence: CASSPMTF. The CDR3 region has the DNA TGTGCCAGCAGCCCCATGACTTTC.

This clonotype was observed a few times. The chain links TRBV12-3 or TRBV12-4 to TRBJ2-7; no clear D gene. CDR3 length: 12 amino acids. V was clipped by 5 bases and J by 6 bases, with 11 bases between them. The CDR3 here is CASSPIGSEQYF. CDR3 bases: TGTGCCAGCAGTCCGATAGGTTCCGAGCAGTACTTC.

This clonotype was seen many times. The rearrangement joins TRBV7-9 to TRBJ2-5; D tentatively reads TRBD1 or TRBD2 (5 bases each). The CDR3 runs to 16 residues. Trimming took 1 base from V and 10 from J, leaving 22 bases between them. Germline V gene data show CDR1 as SEHNR and CDR2 as FQNEAQ (reference sequence). This CDR3 reads CASSLVYSGTPGDQYF. CDR3 DNA: TGTGCCAGCAGCTTAGTTTACTCCGGGACCCCCGGGGACCAGTACTTC.

The J gene is TRBJ2-7, the V gene TRBV7-6; D possibly matches TRBD1 or TRBD2 (5 bases each). The V gene lost 8 bases and the J gene lost 7 bases, with 18 bases spanning the gap. Germline-derived CDR1 and CDR2 are SGHVS and FNYEAQ. The CDR3 loop spans 13 amino acids. The CDR3: CASSRTRGGEQYF. As DNA, the CDR3 is TGTGCCAGCTCACGGACACGGGGTGGGGAGCAGTACTTC.

The rearrangement links TRBV19 to TRBJ2-5; no definite D call. Germline V lookup: CDR1 LNHDA, CDR2 SQIVND (reference sequence). The CDR3 sequence is 14 residues long. The ends were cut back, 2 bases at V and 4 bases at J, with 11 bases in the middle. CDR3 nucleotide sequence: TGTGCCAGTAGTATAATGAGTCTGGGAGAGACCCAGTACTTC. Its translation: CASSIMSLGETQYF.